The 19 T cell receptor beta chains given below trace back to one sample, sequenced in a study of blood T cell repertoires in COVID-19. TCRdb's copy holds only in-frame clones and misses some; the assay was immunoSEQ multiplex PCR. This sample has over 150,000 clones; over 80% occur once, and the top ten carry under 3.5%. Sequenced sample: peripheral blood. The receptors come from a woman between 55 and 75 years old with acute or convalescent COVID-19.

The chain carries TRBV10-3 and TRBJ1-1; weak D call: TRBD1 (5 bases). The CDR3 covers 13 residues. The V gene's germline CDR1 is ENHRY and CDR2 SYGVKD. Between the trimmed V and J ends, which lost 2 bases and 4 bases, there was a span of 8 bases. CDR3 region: CAISEGQVTEAFF. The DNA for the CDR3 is TGTGCCATCAGTGAGGGACAAGTCACTGAAGCTTTCTTT.

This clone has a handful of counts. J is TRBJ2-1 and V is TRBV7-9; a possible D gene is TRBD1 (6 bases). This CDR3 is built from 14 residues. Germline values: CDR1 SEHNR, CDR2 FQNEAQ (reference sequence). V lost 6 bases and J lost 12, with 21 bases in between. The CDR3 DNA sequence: TGTGCCAGCAGTCCAGGACAGCTACCACAGGGGCAGTTCTTC. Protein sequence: CASSPGQLPQGQFF.

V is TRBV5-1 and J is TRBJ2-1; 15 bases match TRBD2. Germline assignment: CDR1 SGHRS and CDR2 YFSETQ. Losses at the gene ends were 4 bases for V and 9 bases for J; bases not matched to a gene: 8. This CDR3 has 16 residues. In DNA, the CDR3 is TGCGCCAGCAGCCTACGGACTAGCGGGGGGGCAAGTGAGCAGTTCTTC. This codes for CASSLRTSGGASEQFF.

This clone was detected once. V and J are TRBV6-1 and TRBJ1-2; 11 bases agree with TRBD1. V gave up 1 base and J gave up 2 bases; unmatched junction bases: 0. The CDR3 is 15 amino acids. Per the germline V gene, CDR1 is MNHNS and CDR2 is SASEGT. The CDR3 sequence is CASSEGDRGNYGYTF. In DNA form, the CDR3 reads TGTGCCAGCAGTGAAGGGGACAGGGGGAACTATGGCTACACCTTC.

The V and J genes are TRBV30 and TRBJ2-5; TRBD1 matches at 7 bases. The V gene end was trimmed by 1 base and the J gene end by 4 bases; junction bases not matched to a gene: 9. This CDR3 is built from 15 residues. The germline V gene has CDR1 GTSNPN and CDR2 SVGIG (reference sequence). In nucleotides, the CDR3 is TGTGCCTGGAGTGGGGGGACAGCCAGGGGAGAGACCCAGTACTTC. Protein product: CAWSGGTARGETQYF.

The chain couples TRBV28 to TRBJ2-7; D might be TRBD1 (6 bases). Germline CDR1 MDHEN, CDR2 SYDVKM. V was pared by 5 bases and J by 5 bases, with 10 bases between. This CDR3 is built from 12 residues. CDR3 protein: CASSLAGDEQYF. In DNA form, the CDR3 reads TGTGCCAGCAGTCTTGCAGGGGACGAGCAGTACTTC.

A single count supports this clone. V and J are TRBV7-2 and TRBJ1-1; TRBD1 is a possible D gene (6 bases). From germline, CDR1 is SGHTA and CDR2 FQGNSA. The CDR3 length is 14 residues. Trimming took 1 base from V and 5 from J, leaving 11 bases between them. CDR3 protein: CASSLGSGETEAFF. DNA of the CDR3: TGTGCCAGCAGCTTAGGGTCAGGGGAGACTGAAGCTTTCTTT.

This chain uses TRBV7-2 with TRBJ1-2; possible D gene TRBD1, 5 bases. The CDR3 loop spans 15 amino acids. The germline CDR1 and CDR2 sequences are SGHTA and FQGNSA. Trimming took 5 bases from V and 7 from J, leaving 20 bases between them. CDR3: CASSPRQIPGRGYTF. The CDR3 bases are TGTGCCAGCAGCCCCAGACAGATCCCCGGGCGTGGCTACACCTTC.

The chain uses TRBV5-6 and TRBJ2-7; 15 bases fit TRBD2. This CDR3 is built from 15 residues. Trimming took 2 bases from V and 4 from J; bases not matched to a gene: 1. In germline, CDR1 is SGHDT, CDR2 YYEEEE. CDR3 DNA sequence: TGTGCCAGCAGCTTTGGACTAGCGGGGGGGTACGAGCAGTACTTC. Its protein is CASSFGLAGGYEQYF.

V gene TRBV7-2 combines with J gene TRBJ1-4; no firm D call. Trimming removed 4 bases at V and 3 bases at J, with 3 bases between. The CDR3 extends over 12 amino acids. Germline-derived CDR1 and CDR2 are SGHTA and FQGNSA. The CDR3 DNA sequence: TGTGCCAGCAGCTCAGCTAATGAAAAACTGTTTTTT. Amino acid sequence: CASSSANEKLFF.

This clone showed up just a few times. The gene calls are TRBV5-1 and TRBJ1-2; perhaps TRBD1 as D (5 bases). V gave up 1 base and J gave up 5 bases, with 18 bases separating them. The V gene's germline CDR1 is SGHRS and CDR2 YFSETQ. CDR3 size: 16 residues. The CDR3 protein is CASSLRNGGSRYGYTF. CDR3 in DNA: TGCGCCAGCAGCTTGAGAAACGGGGGGTCGCGTTATGGCTACACCTTC.

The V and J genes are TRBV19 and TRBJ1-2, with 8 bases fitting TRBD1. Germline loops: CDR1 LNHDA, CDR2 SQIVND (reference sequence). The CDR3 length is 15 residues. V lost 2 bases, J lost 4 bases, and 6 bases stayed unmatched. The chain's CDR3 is CASSIRTGLFYGYTF. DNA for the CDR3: TGTGCCAGTAGTATAAGGACAGGGCTCTTCTATGGCTACACCTTC.

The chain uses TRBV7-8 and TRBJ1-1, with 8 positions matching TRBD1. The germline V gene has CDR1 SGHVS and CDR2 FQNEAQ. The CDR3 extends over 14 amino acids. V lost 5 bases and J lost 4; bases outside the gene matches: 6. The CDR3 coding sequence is TGTGCCAGCAGCGGCAAGACAGGGGCCACTGAAGCTTTCTTT. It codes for CASSGKTGATEAFF.

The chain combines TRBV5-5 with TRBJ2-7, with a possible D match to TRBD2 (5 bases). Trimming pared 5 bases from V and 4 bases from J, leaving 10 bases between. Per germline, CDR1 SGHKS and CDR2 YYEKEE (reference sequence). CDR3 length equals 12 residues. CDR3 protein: CASSSREYEQYF. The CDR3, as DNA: TGTGCCAGCAGTTCGAGGGAGTACGAGCAGTACTTC.

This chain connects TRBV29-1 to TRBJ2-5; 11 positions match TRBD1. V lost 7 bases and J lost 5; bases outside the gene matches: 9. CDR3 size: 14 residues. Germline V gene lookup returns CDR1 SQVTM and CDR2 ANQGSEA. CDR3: CSGSDRGPGETQYF. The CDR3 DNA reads TGCAGCGGGTCGGACAGGGGGCCTGGGGAGACCCAGTACTTC.

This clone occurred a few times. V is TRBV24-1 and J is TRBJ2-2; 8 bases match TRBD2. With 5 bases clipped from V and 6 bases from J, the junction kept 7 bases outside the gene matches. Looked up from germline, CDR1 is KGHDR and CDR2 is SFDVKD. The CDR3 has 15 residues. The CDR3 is CATSATGGPSGELFF. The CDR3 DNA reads TGTGCCACCAGTGCGACGGGGGGGCCTTCCGGGGAGCTGTTTTTT.

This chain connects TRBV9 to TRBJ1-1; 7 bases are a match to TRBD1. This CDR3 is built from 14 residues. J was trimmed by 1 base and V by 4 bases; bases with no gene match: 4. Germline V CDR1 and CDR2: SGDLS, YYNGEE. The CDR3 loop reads CASSSRQGNTEAFF. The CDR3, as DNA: TGTGCCAGCAGCTCCAGACAGGGGAACACTGAAGCTTTCTTT.

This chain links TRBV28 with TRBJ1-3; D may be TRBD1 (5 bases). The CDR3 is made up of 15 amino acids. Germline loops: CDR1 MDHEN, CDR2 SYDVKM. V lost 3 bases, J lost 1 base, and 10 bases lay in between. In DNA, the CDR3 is TGTGCCAGCAGTTTGGGTCAGGGTTCTGGAAACACCATATATTTT. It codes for CASSLGQGSGNTIYF.

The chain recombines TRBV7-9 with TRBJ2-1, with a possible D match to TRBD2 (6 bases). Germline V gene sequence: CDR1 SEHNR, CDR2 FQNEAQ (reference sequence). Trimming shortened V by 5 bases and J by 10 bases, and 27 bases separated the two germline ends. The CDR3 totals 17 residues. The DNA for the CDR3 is TGTGCCAGCAGCCTAAGAGAGAGACGGGAGAGTGGGGAGGAGCAGTTCTTC. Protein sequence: CASSLRERRESGEEQFF.